A selection of T cell receptor beta chains follows, all from one sample in a study of shared T cell receptors in the human thymus. The method was immunoSEQ multiplex PCR; TCRdb's version includes in-frame clones alone and lacks a portion of them. The sample has hundreds of thousands of clones, 80% to 90% seen once; the top ten hold roughly 0.01%. A further study also used this sample, focusing on human thymus T cells.

The sample taken for sequencing was thymocytes. These TCRs come from a girl less than two years old with a congenital heart defect. Each CDR3 is given with its conserved first and last residue. Only some rows state a clone size, as once, few, many or a class for expanded clones.

V gene	clone size	J gene	CDR3 protein
TRBV19	NA	TRBJ1-1	CASSKGTGRAFF
TRBV4-1	NA	TRBJ2-1	CASSQDPLLAGGTCEQFF
TRBV6-5	NA	TRBJ1-6	CASSHRHNSPLHF
TRBV29-1	NA	TRBJ2-7	CSVEKVLKGHLHEQYF
TRBV30	NA	TRBJ1-1	CAWRAGNTEAFF
TRBV27	NA	TRBJ1-1	CASSPNIYRGPQDLDTEAFF
TRBV15	NA	TRBJ1-4	CATSSLDRDGEKLFF
TRBV5-4	NA	TRBJ1-2	CASSSTGGLLANYGYTF
TRBV2	NA	TRBJ1-1	CASSGGGLLNTEAFF
TRBV27	NA	TRBJ2-3	CASSLRSTSSALSDTQYF
TRBV9	few	TRBJ1-2	CASSVAGDSQQANYGYTF
TRBV7-4	NA	TRBJ1-1	CASSLDRVDTEAFF
TRBV29-1	few	TRBJ2-3	CSVRLAGGSTDTQYF
TRBV4-3	NA	TRBJ2-1	CASSPTTLREWEQFF
TRBV2	NA	TRBJ1-1	CASSEKDRLLSTEAFF
TRBV2	NA	TRBJ1-6	CASMGPNSPLHF
TRBV7-2	NA	TRBJ2-3	CASSSLAGGADTQYF
TRBV25-1	NA	TRBJ1-4	CASSEYRGGNEKLFF
TRBV9	NA	TRBJ1-1	CASSPTGGEAFF
TRBV5-5	NA	TRBJ2-3	CASSFSTGPSTDTQYF
TRBV7-8	NA	TRBJ1-6	CASSRTGQGRSPLHF
TRBV14	few	TRBJ2-5	CASSQEVSGGAEKTQYF
TRBV5-8	once	TRBJ1-2	CASSPTGLGGYTF
TRBV4-1	NA	TRBJ1-3	CASSQTERGPGNTIYF
TRBV13	NA	TRBJ2-3	CASSWTGRSGDTQYF
TRBV29-1	NA	TRBJ2-5	CSVEADRDRGMAQYF
TRBV20-1	NA	TRBJ1-1	CSLINRAFF
TRBV2	NA	TRBJ1-5	CASSDSRRGISNQPQHF
TRBV29-1	NA	TRBJ2-1	CSVETGTRNEQLF
TRBV10-1	NA	TRBJ2-1	CASSGGTSGGTPSYNEQFF
TRBV30	NA	TRBJ2-6	CAWTGRAGANVLTF
TRBV7-9	once	TRBJ1-6	CASSGDRGWDNSPLHF
TRBV9	NA	TRBJ2-1	CASSPQGDFFNEQFF
TRBV4-3	NA	TRBJ1-6	CASSQADRFGYSYNSPLHF
TRBV28	NA	TRBJ2-2	CASIGGVNTGELFF
TRBV15	NA	TRBJ1-6	CATSRVGEGTAQSSYNSPLHF
TRBV4-1	NA	TRBJ1-3	CASSQETGPDSGNTIYF
TRBV10-3	NA	TRBJ2-4	CATGKLAKNIQYF
TRBV4-1	NA	TRBJ1-6	CASSPLGQENSPLHF
TRBV5-1	NA	TRBJ1-4	CASSLGTSPGQNEKLFF
TRBV5-1	NA	TRBJ2-3	CASRPPSVAGSTDTQYF
TRBV5-6	NA	TRBJ2-3	CASTFPHRENTDTQYF
TRBV27	once	TRBJ2-7	CASSLDGTYEQYF
TRBV2	once	TRBJ2-7	CASRTIGLAGVYEQYF
TRBV9	once	TRBJ2-7	CASSSHGGDEQYF
TRBV5-4	NA	TRBJ1-1	CASSSHPTGVNTEAFF
TRBV5-1	NA	TRBJ2-2	CASSLGDDRTGELFF
TRBV5-6	NA	TRBJ1-5	CASSNLPNQPQHF
TRBV7-8	NA	TRBJ2-1	CASSEESYNEQFF
TRBV6-5	NA	TRBJ2-7	CASRRGTSYEQYF
TRBV30	NA	TRBJ1-6	CAWRMSLRNSPLHF
TRBV21-1	NA	TRBJ2-5	CASSIWTGPQETQYF
TRBV9	NA	TRBJ1-3	CASSARGPGQGGNTIYF
TRBV2	NA	NA	CASSEAGLAGALSSYEQYF
TRBV10-2	NA	TRBJ2-7	CASSLGPGLKGWEQYF
TRBV11-2	NA	TRBJ1-4	CASSEASGADNEKLFF
TRBV27	NA	TRBJ2-1	CASSARLAGEFNEQFF
TRBV6-1	NA	TRBJ1-1	CASRRDKWGTEAFF
TRBV15	NA	TRBJ1-2	CATSRRVLGAHTF
TRBV19	NA	TRBJ2-3	CASSIGRGGERDTQYF